One sample yielded the 16 T cell receptor beta chains listed below, sequenced in a study of blood T cells in healthy people across ages. Primers used in a second PCR of about 7 to 11 cycles were a sample-barcoded 5' primer and a J-beta primer mix. TCRdb fed the 5' RACE reads into MiXCR, producing one record per CDR3 protein. The repertoire holds 700,000 to 800,000 distinct CDR3 sequences, with around 40% as singletons. The source material was blood. The source of these receptors is a woman aged 60-70 years in good health.

J is TRBJ1-1 and V is TRBV7-2; TRBD1 matches at 9 bases. The CDR3 extends over 14 amino acids. The germline gives CDR1 SGHTA, CDR2 FQGNSA. Trimming cost V 5 bases and J 11 bases; bases outside gene matches: 12. For the CDR3, the DNA is TGTGCCAGCAGCGCCGCGGGACAGGGCCCGAGGGCTTTCTTT. This translates into CASSAAGQGPRAFF.

This clonotype was observed a handful of times. J is TRBJ2-1 and V is TRBV3-1, with 9 nucleotides matching TRBD2. Germline trimming cut 1 base from V and 2 bases from J; bases unmatched to any gene: 9. The CDR3 runs to 18 residues. CDR1 is LGHDT and CDR2 is YNNKEL in the germline V gene (reference sequence). The CDR3 coding sequence is TGTGCCAGCAGCCAAGCCCCCTCTGGCGGGAGGGCCTACAATGAGCAGTTCTTC. Encoded protein: CASSQAPSGGRAYNEQFF.

The chain is built from TRBV28 and TRBJ2-6; the D is unclear. The CDR3 has 15 residues. Germline assignment: CDR1 MDHEN and CDR2 SYDVKM. The V end lost 6 bases, the J end lost 2 bases, and 11 bases lay between the germline ends. This chain's CDR3 is CASSSLHAGANVLTF. CDR3 nucleotides: TGTGCCAGCAGCTCCCTCCACGCTGGGGCCAACGTCCTGACTTTC.

The chain carries TRBV7-2 and TRBJ2-7; 7 bases match TRBD2. Germline V lookup: CDR1 SGHTA, CDR2 FQGNSA. The trim removed 5 bases at V and 3 bases at J, leaving 7 bases unmatched. The CDR3 totals 14 residues. CDR3 bases: TGTGCCAGCAGCCCCCACCAGCGGGACTACGAGCAGTACTTC. This sequence encodes CASSPHQRDYEQYF.

Only a few counts were recorded for this clonotype. The rearrangement uses TRBV7-9 and TRBJ2-7, with TRBD2 identical over 10 bases. V shed 2 bases, J shed 0 bases, and the junction held 7 bases outside the gene matches. Germline CDR1 reads SEHNR; CDR2 reads FQNEAQ (reference sequence). The CDR3 is 17 amino acids. CDR3 coding DNA: TGTGCCAGCAGCTTATTAGCGGGAGGCCTAAGCTCCTACGAGCAGTACTTC. The encoded protein is CASSLLAGGLSSYEQYF.

CDR3 sequence: CASSSGAPYEQYF. CDR3 in DNA: TGTGCCAGCAGTTCAGGGGCTCCCTACGAGCAGTACTTC. V and J are TRBV28 and TRBJ2-7; D possibly corresponds to TRBD1 (6 bases). This CDR3 spans 13 amino acids. Trimming cost V 4 bases and J 2 bases, with 9 bases left between them. Looked up from germline, CDR1 is MDHEN and CDR2 is SYDVKM.

The CDR3 region has the DNA TGTGCCAGCAGTTACATGGGCGGGAGAGGCACAGATACGCAGTATTTT. This gives the protein CASSYMGGRGTDTQYF. This chain connects TRBV6-6 to TRBJ2-3; 7 bases line up with TRBD2. J gave up 1 base and V 2 bases, and 6 bases lay outside the gene matches. The CDR3 has 16 amino acids. Germline-derived CDR1 and CDR2 are MNHNY and SVGAGI (reference sequence).

This clonotype was seen repeatedly, ten times or more. The CDR3 here is CASSEGGSPYEQYF. The CDR3 DNA follows: TGTGCCAGCAGTGAAGGAGGGAGTCCCTACGAGCAGTACTTC. The chain couples TRBV25-1 to TRBJ2-7, with a possible D match to TRBD2 (6 bases). Germline V gene data show CDR1 as MGHDK and CDR2 as SYGVNS. The length of the CDR3 is 14 residues. V lost 2 bases and J 2 bases, leaving 10 bases between the germline ends.

This clonotype appeared once. The V and J genes are TRBV6-5 and TRBJ2-7; no firm D call. Germline V gene sequence: CDR1 MNHEY, CDR2 SVGAGI. V lost 8 bases and J 0 bases, leaving 11 bases between the germline ends. The CDR3 is 13 residues long. For the CDR3, the DNA is TGTGCCAGCTTCTCCGGGTCCTCCTACGAGCAGTACTTC. Translated: CASFSGSSYEQYF.

The gene calls are TRBV4-2 and TRBJ2-4; D call uncertain. The germline V and J ends were trimmed by 0 bases and 13 bases, with 10 bases remaining between them. Germline CDR1 and CDR2: LGHNA and YNFKEQ. The CDR3 is 12 residues long. CDR3 in amino acids: CASSQEYPEQYF. CDR3 coding DNA: TGTGCCAGCAGCCAAGAGTACCCAGAGCAGTACTTC.

The V call is TRBV20-1, the J call TRBJ1-4; D gene unclear. Germline CDR1 DFQATT, CDR2 SNEGSKA (reference sequence). CDR3 size: 14 residues. Trimming took off 3 bases at V and 0 bases at J, with 8 bases between the two ends. DNA of the CDR3: TGCAGTGCTAGTCCCAGTGCAACTAATGAAAAACTGTTTTTT. The encoded protein is CSASPSATNEKLFF.

This clonotype came up many times. This chain connects TRBV7-2 to TRBJ2-7, with D perhaps being TRBD1 or TRBD2 (5 bases each). The CDR3 length is 14 residues. Germline V gene data show CDR1 as SGHTA and CDR2 as FQGNSA. Trimming left V 5 bases short and J 0 bases short, with 11 bases between. This chain's CDR3 is CASSGGRSSYEQYF. The DNA for the CDR3 is TGTGCCAGCAGCGGGGGACGGAGCTCCTACGAGCAGTACTTC.

Comment on this clonotype: One end of the junction varies from germline; a read error may be responsible. The V gene is TRBV29-1, the J gene TRBJ2-1; TRBD2 aligns across 13 bases. This CDR3 is built from 15 residues. Germline loops: CDR1 SQVTM, CDR2 ANQGSEA. The DNA of the CDR3 is TGCAGCGGTGAGGGGACTAGCGGGGCCCACAATGGGCAGTTCTTC. Translating gives CSGEGTSGAHNGQFF.

The chain employs TRBV5-4 and TRBJ1-3; weak D call: TRBD1 (5 bases). CDR3 length equals 14 residues. The germline CDR1 and CDR2 sequences are SGHNT and YYREEE (reference sequence). With 1 base removed from V and 8 bases from J, the gap between germline ends came to 13 bases. The CDR3 DNA sequence: TGTGCCAGCAGCTTGAGCGGCCAGGGACACACCATATATTTT. Translation: CASSLSGQGHTIYF.

V is TRBV18 and J is TRBJ1-6, with 12 bases identical to TRBD1. Trimming cost V 2 bases and J 7 bases; bases outside gene matches: 6. Germline lookup yields CDR1 KGHSH and CDR2 LQKENI. CDR3 size: 17 residues. The CDR3: CASSPAGQGATNSPLHF. The DNA for the CDR3 is TGTGCCAGCTCACCAGCGGGACAGGGGGCGACAAATTCACCCCTCCACTTT.

This clonotype was recorded a few times. The chain couples TRBV7-3 to TRBJ1-1, with 9 bases fitting TRBD1. The germline CDR1 and CDR2 sequences are SGHTA and FQGTGA. The CDR3 runs to 15 residues. The V and J ends lost 3 bases and 6 bases, in that order; junction bases with no gene match: 8. CDR3 residues: CASSLGDRDISEAFF. DNA of the CDR3: TGTGCCAGCAGCTTGGGGGACAGGGACATATCTGAAGCTTTCTTT.